These 27 T cell receptor beta chains share one sample of origin, sequenced in a study of T cells in Graves' hyperthyroidism and ophthalmopathy. TCR beta CDR3 sequences were amplified from RNA transcripts. The TCR CDR3 was amplified in a first-round RT-PCR using the HTBI primer set. Via MiXCR, TCRdb re-called the multiplex PCR reads, giving one row per CDR3 protein. The top ten clones hold 25% to 30% of a sample with about 400,000 distinct CDR3 sequences, around 15% of them seen once. The sample comprised blood. These receptors originate from a man aged 45 to 65 with Graves' ophthalmopathy.

This clonotype has just a few counts. The CDR3 bases are TGTGCCAGCAGCCAAGATCGAGTTCCTCGGGAGCAGTTCTTC. This translates into CASSQDRVPREQFF. The chain carries TRBV11-2 and TRBJ2-1; no clear D. CDR1 and CDR2 (germline): SGHAT, FQNNGV. This CDR3 is 14 amino acids long. Deletions cut 5 bases from V and 10 bases from J, with 18 bases between.

This clonotype was detected ten times or more. J is TRBJ2-3 and V is TRBV6-1; D call uncertain. The CDR3 has 13 amino acids. V shed 5 bases and J shed 2 bases, with 8 bases lying between them. The germline CDR1 and CDR2 sequences are MNHNS and SASEGT. CDR3 DNA sequence: TGTGCCAGCAGTCCCACTGACACAGATACGCAGTATTTT. Amino acids: CASSPTDTDTQYF.

This clonotype was detected many times. The chain combines TRBV5-5 with TRBJ2-1; D not resolved. The CDR3 sequence is 9 residues long. V gave up 4 bases and J gave up 7 bases, with 0 bases separating them. The germline gives CDR1 SGHKS, CDR2 YYEKEE (reference sequence). DNA for the CDR3: TGTGCCAGCAGCAATGAGCAGTTCTTC. Translation gives CASSNEQFF.

This clonotype came up a few times. V and J are TRBV2 and TRBJ1-5; 8 nucleotides agree with TRBD1. Germline CDR1 reads SNHLY; CDR2 reads FYNNEI. The CDR3 consists of 15 residues. With V trimmed by 6 bases and J by 7 bases, 11 bases remained unmatched. The CDR3 here is CASRGADRARQPQHF. The CDR3 coding sequence is TGTGCCAGCAGAGGCGCGGACAGGGCTCGGCAGCCCCAGCATTTT. Looking up the rest from reference TRBV2 and TRBJ1-5 gives the full variable domain: EPEVTQTPSHQVTQMGQEVILRCVPISNHLYFYWYRQILGQKVEFLVSFYNNEISEKSEIFDDQFSVERPDGSNFTLKIRSTKLEDSAMYFCASRGADRARQPQHFGDGTRLSIL.

The table lists this clonotype with a count of one. The J gene is TRBJ1-2, the V gene TRBV12-3 or TRBV12-4, with TRBD1 as a possible D gene (5 bases). The CDR3 loop spans 14 amino acids. V lost 6 bases, J lost 3 bases, and 14 bases lay in between. This CDR3 is CASRRDGRYYGYTF. The CDR3 DNA reads TGTGCCAGCAGGAGGGACGGACGATACTATGGCTACACCTTC.

This clonotype was seen at least ten times. The chain has TRBV30 and TRBJ1-5, with a tentative D call TRBD1 (5 bases). CDR3 length equals 14 residues. V was clipped by 1 base and J by 7 bases, with 14 bases between them. Germline values: CDR1 GTSNPN, CDR2 SVGIG (reference sequence). CDR3 in DNA: TGTGCCTGGAGTGAGTTGGGGGGTAACCAGCCCCAGCATTTT. As protein: CAWSELGGNQPQHF.

This clonotype has at least ten counts. This chain connects TRBV20-1 to TRBJ2-3; 8 bases are shared with TRBD2. Germline V gives CDR1 DFQATT, CDR2 SNEGSKA (reference sequence). There are 15 residues in the CDR3. J lost 5 bases, V lost 3 bases, and 10 bases had no gene match. The CDR3 sequence: CSARTGAGEVDTQYF. The DNA for the CDR3 is TGCAGTGCTAGGACCGGAGCGGGAGAGGTAGATACGCAGTATTTT.

This clonotype came up many times. The genes are TRBV4-1 and TRBJ2-1; 10 bases align to TRBD2. V shed 5 bases, J shed 8 bases, and the junction held 6 bases outside the gene matches. CDR1 MGHRA and CDR2 YSYEKL come from the germline V gene. The CDR3 has 14 residues. The CDR3 coding sequence is TGCGCCAGCAGCTCGGCTAGCGGGAGTTATGAGCAGTTCTTC. Its protein product is CASSSASGSYEQFF.

This clonotype was counted at least ten times. The chain carries TRBV20-1 and TRBJ2-7; 10 bases are shared with TRBD1. The CDR3 consists of 14 residues. With V trimmed by 5 bases and J by 2 bases, 6 bases remained unmatched. CDR1 and CDR2 (germline): DFQATT, SNEGSKA (reference sequence). DNA of the CDR3: TGCAGTGCTCCTCGGGACAGGGGTACCTACGAGCAGTACTTC. Protein product: CSAPRDRGTYEQYF.

This clonotype was picked up a small number of times. The chain uses TRBV5-4 and TRBJ2-1, with 11 bases fitting TRBD2. There are 18 residues in the CDR3. Unmatched junction bases numbered 9, after V lost 0 bases and J lost 4 bases. Germline V gene sequence: CDR1 SGHNT, CDR2 YYREEE (reference sequence). The CDR3 is CASSLALLAGAIYNEQFF. The CDR3 nucleotides are TGTGCCAGCAGCTTGGCCTTACTAGCGGGAGCTATTTACAATGAGCAGTTCTTC.

This clonotype has a count of ten or more. The chain uses TRBV12-3 or TRBV12-4 and TRBJ1-5; TRBD1 is a possible D gene (6 bases). Trimming left V 5 bases short and J 5 bases short, with 13 bases between. There are 14 residues in the CDR3. The DNA for the CDR3 is TGTGCCAGCAGTCGCGACAGGCTTGATCAGCCCCAGCATTTT. Its translation is CASSRDRLDQPQHF.

This clonotype was picked up a small number of times. The rearrangement uses TRBV11-2 and TRBJ2-2; 8 bases are a match to TRBD1. Trimming cost V 0 bases and J 15 bases; bases outside gene matches: 21. This CDR3 has 18 residues. CDR1 and CDR2 from the germline V gene are SGHAT and FQNNGV. The CDR3 sequence: CASSLEAPLIQGAIQVFF. The CDR3 nucleotides are TGTGCCAGCAGCTTAGAAGCCCCCTTAATTCAGGGGGCTATACAGGTGTTTTTT.

Ten or more counts support this clonotype. The CDR3 DNA sequence: TGCGCCAGCAGCTTGAGCGGTGGCACAGATACGCAGTATTTT. This encodes CASSLSGGTDTQYF. The chain links TRBV5-1 to TRBJ2-3; D may be TRBD2 (5 bases). The CDR3 extends over 14 amino acids. Germline V gene sequence: CDR1 SGHRS, CDR2 YFSETQ. Trimming stripped 1 base from V and 1 base from J, with 7 bases between.

The chain carries TRBV7-9 and TRBJ1-4; D may be TRBD1 (6 bases). This CDR3 spans 16 amino acids. V lost 3 bases to trimming and J lost 4 bases, with 15 bases between them. CDR1 and CDR2 (germline): SEHNR, FQNEAQ (reference sequence). CDR3 coding DNA: TGTGCCAGCAGCTTTGGCCGCACAGGGTTTAATGAAAAACTGTTTTTT. Protein product: CASSFGRTGFNEKLFF.

This clonotype was recorded many times. The rearrangement joins TRBV24-1 to TRBJ1-2; TRBD1 agrees at 9 bases. The CDR3 is 15 amino acids. The ends lost 1 base at V and 4 bases at J; junction bases unmatched: 3. In germline, CDR1 is KGHDR, CDR2 SFDVKD. CDR3 residues: CATSDFRQGVYGYTF. The CDR3 nucleotides read TGTGCCACCAGTGATTTTCGACAGGGGGTCTATGGCTACACCTTC.

This clonotype came up a few times. The chain links TRBV19 to TRBJ2-7, with D possibly being TRBD2 (6 bases). The germline gives CDR1 LNHDA, CDR2 SQIVND (reference sequence). V was shortened by 7 bases and J by 4 bases, with 23 bases between the two germline ends. The CDR3 is 16 residues long. Written as DNA, the CDR3 is TGTGCCAGTAAGGGGAAGCGGGTGGGGGACTTTTACGAGCAGTACTTC. Its translation: CASKGKRVGDFYEQYF.

This clonotype was seen at least ten times. This chain joins TRBV7-8 and TRBJ1-5; 7 nucleotides match TRBD1. The V gene end was trimmed by 2 bases and the J gene end by 4 bases; junction bases not matched to a gene: 11. CDR1 and CDR2 (germline): SGHVS, FQNEAQ. CDR3 length: 17 residues. CDR3 bases: TGTGCCAGCAGCTTACTCATCTCCCGGGACAGTAATCAGCCCCAGCATTTT. Translation gives CASSLLISRDSNQPQHF.

This clonotype occurred many times. CDR3 coding DNA: TGTGCCAGCAGCGTAGTTGAGGGTAGCTATGGCTACACCTTC. Its protein is CASSVVEGSYGYTF. The rearrangement joins TRBV9 to TRBJ1-2; D uncertain. Trimming took off 0 bases at V and 4 bases at J, with 10 bases between the two ends. The CDR3 runs 14 residues. Germline-derived CDR1 and CDR2 are SGDLS and YYNGEE.

At least ten counts were recorded for this clonotype. The CDR3 DNA reads TGTGCCAGCAGTGATCGACAGGTAGATCAGCCCCAGCATTTT. Translation: CASSDRQVDQPQHF. The gene calls are TRBV2 and TRBJ1-5, with D possibly being TRBD1 (6 bases). This CDR3 region has 14 residues. Trimming took off 3 bases at V and 5 bases at J, with 11 bases between the two ends. Germline CDR1 SNHLY, CDR2 FYNNEI.

This clonotype was found many times. The J gene is TRBJ2-1, the V gene TRBV29-1; TRBD1 might be the D (6 bases). Trimming took off 7 bases at V and 6 bases at J, with 22 bases between the two ends. Per germline, CDR1 SQVTM and CDR2 ANQGSEA. This CDR3 has 15 residues. CDR3 nucleotide sequence: TGCAGCGGCACCCTTCAAACAGGGTCTGGCAATGAGCAGTTCTTC. Translating it yields CSGTLQTGSGNEQFF.

The chain combines TRBV18 with TRBJ2-7; D may be TRBD1 (5 bases). Trimming left V 0 bases short and J 5 bases short, with 11 bases between. The germline CDR1 and CDR2 sequences are KGHSH and LQKENI. The CDR3 loop spans 14 amino acids. The chain's CDR3 is CASSPPSDNHEQYF. The DNA of the CDR3 is TGTGCCAGCTCACCACCGTCGGACAACCACGAGCAGTACTTC.

This clonotype was recorded at least ten times. The gene calls are TRBV30 and TRBJ2-1; the match to TRBD2 covers 8 bases. The CDR3 runs 14 residues. V shed 7 bases, J shed 0 bases, and the junction held 5 bases outside the gene matches. The germline gives CDR1 GTSNPN, CDR2 SVGIG (reference sequence). The DNA for the CDR3 is TGTGCCTCACTAGCGGTGAACTCCTACAATGAGCAGTTCTTC. It yields the protein CASLAVNSYNEQFF.

This clonotype has ten or more counts. This chain uses TRBV2 with TRBJ2-1; possible D gene TRBD1, 7 bases. This CDR3 comprises 12 residues. Germline-derived CDR1 and CDR2 are SNHLY and FYNNEI. Trimming took off 7 bases at V and 11 bases at J, with 15 bases between the two ends. This CDR3 is CASTRGVYQQFF. Written as DNA, the CDR3 is TGTGCCAGCACCAGGGGGGTCTACCAGCAGTTCTTC.

This clonotype was observed many times. V is TRBV28 and J is TRBJ1-4; D is possibly TRBD1 (6 bases). V dropped 3 bases and J dropped 7 bases, with 12 bases sitting between them. Per the germline V gene, CDR1 is MDHEN and CDR2 is SYDVKM. This CDR3 region has 14 residues. The CDR3 protein is CASSFTGGGEKLFF. In nucleotides, the CDR3 is TGTGCCAGCAGTTTCACTGGGGGCGGTGAAAAACTGTTTTTT. Full variable domain (rest looked up from reference TRBV28 and TRBJ1-4): DVKVTQSSRYLVKRTGEKVFLECVQDMDHENMFWYRQDPGLGLRLIYFSYDVKMKEKGDIPEGYSVSREKKERFSLILESASTNQTSMYLCASSFTGGGEKLFFGSGTQLSVL.

This clonotype was detected many times. The chain carries TRBV7-3 and TRBJ2-1; D remains ambiguous. Germline V gene sequence: CDR1 SGHTA, CDR2 FQGTGA. This CDR3 is 13 amino acids long. V gave up 5 bases and J gave up 3 bases, with 8 bases separating them. CDR3 region: CASSVGFYNEQFF. CDR3 DNA: TGTGCCAGCAGCGTGGGGTTCTACAATGAGCAGTTCTTC. The full variable domain, with the rest looked up from reference TRBV7-3 and TRBJ2-1, is GAGVSQTPSNKVTEKGKYVELRCDPISGHTALYWYRQSLGQGPEFLIYFQGTGAADDSGLPNDRFFAVRPEGSVSTLKIQRTERGDSAVYLCASSVGFYNEQFFGPGTRLTVL.

This clonotype was picked up many times. This CDR3 reads CASSPGLDNEQFF. CDR3 DNA sequence: TGTGCCAGCAGCCCGGGACTAGACAATGAGCAGTTCTTC. This chain joins TRBV13 and TRBJ2-1, with 8 bases identical to TRBD2. The length of the CDR3 is 13 residues. Germline V gene lookup returns CDR1 PRHDT and CDR2 FYEKMQ (reference sequence). Trimming took 5 bases from V and 5 from J; bases not matched to a gene: 2.

This clonotype was recorded many times. The gene calls are TRBV9 and TRBJ2-5, with D perhaps matching TRBD2 (6 bases). The V gene's germline CDR1 is SGDLS and CDR2 YYNGEE. Trimming left V 4 bases short and J 7 bases short, with 11 bases between. The CDR3 spans 12 residues. CDR3 sequence: CASSKSGGTQYF. CDR3 sequence (DNA): TGTGCCAGCAGCAAATCCGGGGGGACCCAGTACTTC.